Shown below are 3 T cell receptor beta chains from a single sample sequenced in a study of cytomegalovirus exposure and HLA in healthy donors. The PCR used 60 Vbeta and 13 Jbeta primers. Some clones are missing from TCRdb's copy, which holds only in-frame ones; the method was immunoSEQ multiplex PCR. The table has about 190,000 clones, 65% to 85% seen once. What was sequenced was PBMCs. The source of these receptors is a woman between 18 and 29 years old in good health and CMV-seronegative.

The CDR3 DNA follows: TGTGCCAGCAGTGAGCGGGGGGCCGCGGGGTTAGCCAAAAACATTCAGTACTTC. Protein product: CASSERGAAGLAKNIQYF. The V call is TRBV25-1, the J call TRBJ2-4; 8 bases agree with TRBD2. The CDR3 is 18 residues long. The V gene's germline CDR1 is MGHDK and CDR2 SYGVNS. The ends lost 3 bases at V and 0 bases at J; junction bases unmatched: 10.

About this clone: This CDR3 is also generated by other DNA sequences in the sample. The chain carries TRBV5-1 and TRBJ2-5; D is perhaps TRBD1 (5 bases). Germline V gene sequence: CDR1 SGHRS, CDR2 YFSETQ. Trimming pared 2 bases from V and 5 bases from J, leaving 13 bases between. CDR3 length: 14 residues. CDR3 sequence reads: CASSLGQGRETQYF. DNA of the CDR3: TGCGCCAGCAGCTTAGGTCAGGGCAGGGAGACCCAGTACTTC.

The chain joins TRBV14 to TRBJ2-3; D is possibly TRBD1 (5 bases). The CDR3 is 15 residues long. V lost 4 bases and J lost 1, with 12 bases in between. Germline-derived CDR1 and CDR2 are SGHDN and FVKESK. The CDR3 loop is CASSRGQDGTDTQYF. DNA for the CDR3: TGTGCCAGCAGCCGAGGACAAGACGGCACAGATACGCAGTATTTT.